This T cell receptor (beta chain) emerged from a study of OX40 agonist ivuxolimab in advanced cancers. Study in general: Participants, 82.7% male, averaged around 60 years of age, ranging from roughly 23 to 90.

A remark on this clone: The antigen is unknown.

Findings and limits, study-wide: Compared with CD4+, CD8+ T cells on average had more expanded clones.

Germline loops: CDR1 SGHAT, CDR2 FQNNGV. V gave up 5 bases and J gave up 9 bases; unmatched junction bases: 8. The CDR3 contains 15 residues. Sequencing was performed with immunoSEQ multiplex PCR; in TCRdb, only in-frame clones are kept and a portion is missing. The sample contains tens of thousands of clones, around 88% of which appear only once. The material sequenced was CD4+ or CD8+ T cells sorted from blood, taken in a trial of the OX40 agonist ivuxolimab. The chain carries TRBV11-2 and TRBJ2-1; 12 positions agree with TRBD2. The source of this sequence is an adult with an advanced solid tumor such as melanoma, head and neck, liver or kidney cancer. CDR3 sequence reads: CASSLTSGGWGEQFF. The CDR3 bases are TGTGCCAGCAGCCTGACTAGCGGGGGATGGGGTGAGCAGTTCTTC.